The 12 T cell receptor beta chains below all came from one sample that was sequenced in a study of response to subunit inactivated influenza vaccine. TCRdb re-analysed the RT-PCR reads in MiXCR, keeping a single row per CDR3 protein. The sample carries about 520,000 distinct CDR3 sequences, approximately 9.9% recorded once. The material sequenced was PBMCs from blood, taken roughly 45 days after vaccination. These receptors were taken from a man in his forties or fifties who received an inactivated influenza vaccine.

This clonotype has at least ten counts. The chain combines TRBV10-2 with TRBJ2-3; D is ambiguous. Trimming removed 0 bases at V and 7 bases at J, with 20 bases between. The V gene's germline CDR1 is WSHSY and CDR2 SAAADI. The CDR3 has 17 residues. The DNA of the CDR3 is TGCGCCAGCAGTGAGTCCGTTGGCCGGCCGGACGCTTATACGCAGTATTTT. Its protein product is CASSESVGRPDAYTQYF.

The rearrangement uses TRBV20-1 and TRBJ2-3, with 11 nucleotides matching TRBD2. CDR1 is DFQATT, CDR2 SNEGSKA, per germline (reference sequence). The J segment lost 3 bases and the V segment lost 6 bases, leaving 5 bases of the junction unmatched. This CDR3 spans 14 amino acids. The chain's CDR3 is CSAAIAGGTDTQYF. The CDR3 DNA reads TGCAGTGCAGCAATAGCGGGGGGGACAGATACGCAGTATTTT.

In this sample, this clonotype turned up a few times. The CDR3 DNA is TGTGCCAGCAGCTTGAGGGGGCAGGGACAGGGGAGAGAGACCCAGTACTTC. Protein: CASSLRGQGQGRETQYF. The V call is TRBV11-3, the J call TRBJ2-5, with 10 bases lining up with TRBD1. After removal of 3 bases from V and 4 bases from J, the junction contained 11 bases not matched to a gene. Germline CDR1 SGHNT, CDR2 YENEEA. The CDR3 runs to 17 residues.

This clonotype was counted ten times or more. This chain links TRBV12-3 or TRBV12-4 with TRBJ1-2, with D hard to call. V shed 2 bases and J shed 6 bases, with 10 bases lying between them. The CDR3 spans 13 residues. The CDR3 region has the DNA TGTGCCAGCAGTTTAAGTGGGCCTGATGGCTACACCTTC. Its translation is CASSLSGPDGYTF.

The CDR3, as DNA: TGTGCCAGCAGCCCACAGGACAGGGTAGGAGAGCAGTACTTC. Translated: CASSPQDRVGEQYF. The rearrangement uses TRBV7-2 and TRBJ2-7; TRBD1 aligns across 8 bases. J lost 7 bases, V lost 5 bases, and 10 bases had no gene match. This CDR3 is built from 14 residues. Per the germline V gene, CDR1 is SGHTA and CDR2 is FQGNSA.

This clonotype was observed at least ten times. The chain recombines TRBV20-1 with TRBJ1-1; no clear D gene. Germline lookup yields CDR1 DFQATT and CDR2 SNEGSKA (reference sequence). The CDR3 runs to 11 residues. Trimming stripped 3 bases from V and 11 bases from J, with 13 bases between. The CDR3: CSARADLWAFF. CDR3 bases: TGCAGTGCTAGGGCAGATCTTTGGGCTTTCTTT.

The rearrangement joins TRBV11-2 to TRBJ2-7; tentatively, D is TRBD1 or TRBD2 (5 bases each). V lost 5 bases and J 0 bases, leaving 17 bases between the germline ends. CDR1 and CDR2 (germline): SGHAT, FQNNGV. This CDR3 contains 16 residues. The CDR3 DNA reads TGTGCCAGCAGCCATCGACAGCTCGGAGGCTCCTACGAGCAGTACTTC. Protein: CASSHRQLGGSYEQYF.

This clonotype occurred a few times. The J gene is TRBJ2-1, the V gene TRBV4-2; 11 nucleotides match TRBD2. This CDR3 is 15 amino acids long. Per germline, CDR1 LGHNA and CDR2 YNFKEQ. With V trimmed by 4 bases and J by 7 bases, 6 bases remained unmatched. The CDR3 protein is CASSLTSGSSNEQFF. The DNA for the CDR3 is TGTGCCAGCAGCCTCACTAGCGGGAGTAGTAATGAGCAGTTCTTC.

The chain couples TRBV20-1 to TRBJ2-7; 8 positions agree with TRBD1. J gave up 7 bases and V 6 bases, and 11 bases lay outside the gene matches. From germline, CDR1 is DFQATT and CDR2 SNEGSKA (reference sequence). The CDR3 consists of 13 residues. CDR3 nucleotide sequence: TGCAGTGCAACCGACAGGGGACGGGGAGAGCAGTACTTC. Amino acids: CSATDRGRGEQYF.

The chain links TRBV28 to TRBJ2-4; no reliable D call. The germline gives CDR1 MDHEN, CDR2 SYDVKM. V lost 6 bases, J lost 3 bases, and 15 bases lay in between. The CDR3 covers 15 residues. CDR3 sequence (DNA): TGTGCCAGCAGCGGGCTCGGCTTGGGCAAAAACATTCAGTACTTC. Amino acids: CASSGLGLGKNIQYF.

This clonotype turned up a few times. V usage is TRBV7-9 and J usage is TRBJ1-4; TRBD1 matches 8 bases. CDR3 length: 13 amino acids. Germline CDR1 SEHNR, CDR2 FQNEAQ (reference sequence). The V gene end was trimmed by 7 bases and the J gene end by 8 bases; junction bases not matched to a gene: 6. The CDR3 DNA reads TGTGCCAGCACCAGGACAGGGACCGAAAAACTGTTTTTT. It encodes CASTRTGTEKLFF.

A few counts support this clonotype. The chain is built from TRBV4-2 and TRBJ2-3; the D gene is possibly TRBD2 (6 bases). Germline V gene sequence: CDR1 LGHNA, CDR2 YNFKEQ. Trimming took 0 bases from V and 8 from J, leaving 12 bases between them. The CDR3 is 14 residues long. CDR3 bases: TGTGCCAGCAGCCAAGATTCAGTGGGACTTACGCAGTATTTT. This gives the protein CASSQDSVGLTQYF.